The rows below give T cell receptor beta chains drawn from one sample of a study of control samples from healthy donors and cancer patients. Method: immunoSEQ multiplex PCR; TCRdb's copy keeps in-frame clones and lacks some. The sample has 150,000 or so clones, about 94% seen once; the top ten hold 8.5%. Sample: blood. These receptors came from a woman aged 40 to 55 in good health. The CDR3 runs from the conserved cysteine through the conserved F or W. A D gene is named only where the DNA matches it firmly. For some rows the clone size is stated as once, few or many, or as a class when expanded; others skip it.

.	TRBV10-3	TRBD2	TRBJ2-5	TGTGCCATCAGTGGGTCTAGCGGGAGGGCCGGAGAGACCCAGTACTTC	CAISGSSGRAGETQYF
.	TRBV19	.	TRBJ1-2	TGTGCCAGTAATTCCGAACGCACAGGGCAGGGCTATGGCTACACCTTC	CASNSERTGQGYGYTF
.	TRBV7-6	.	TRBJ2-1	TGTGCCAGCAGTAGCCAGGACGGTAGCTCCTACAATGAGCAGTTCTTC	CASSSQDGSSYNEQFF
.	TRBV29-1	TRBD1	TRBJ1-2	TGCAGCGCCGGACAGGGACGGGCTGGCTACACCTTC	CSAGQGRAGYTF
.	TRBV2	TRBD1	TRBJ1-1	TGTGCCAGCAGTAAGGACAGGGTGGGCACTGAAGCTTTCTTT	CASSKDRVGTEAFF
.	TRBV29-1	.	TRBJ1-2	TGCAGCGTTGTCTGGGGGGACTATGGCTACACCTTC	CSVVWGDYGYTF
.	TRBV7-2	.	TRBJ1-3	TGTGCCAGCAGCGGACGCCACACGGGGGGGAAGAACTCTGGAAACACCATATATTTT	CASSGRHTGGKNSGNTIYF
.	TRBV6-1	TRBD1	TRBJ2-6	TGTGCCAGCAGTGAAAGGGGGTGGGGGACAGCTAATCTTTTCTCTGGGGCCAACGTCCTGACTTTC	CASSERGWGTANLFSGANVLTF
.	TRBV10-3	TRBD1	TRBJ2-3	TGTGCCATCAGTGAAGGGGACAGACGCACAGATACGCAGTATTTT	CAISEGDRRTDTQYF
once	TRBV5-5	TRBD1	TRBJ1-2	TGTGCCAGCAGCTTGGACAGGGGGCGCGATGGCTACACCTTC	CASSLDRGRDGYTF
.	TRBV12-5	.	TRBJ1-1	TGTGCTAGTGGTTTGTCAGGATTCACTGAAGCTTTCTTT	CASGLSGFTEAFF
.	TRBV7-8	.	TRBJ1-1	TGTGCCAGCAGCTTAGGGGCAGTGAACACTGAAGCTTTCTTT	CASSLGAVNTEAFF
.	TRBV9	.	TRBJ1-3	TGTGCCAGCAGCGTCTTGCCGGGGGACTCTGGAAACACCATATATTTT	CASSVLPGDSGNTIYF
.	TRBV21-1	.	TRBJ2-2	TGTGCCAGCAGCAACCCGGTGGGTTTAGCGAACACCGGGGAGCTGTTTTTT	CASSNPVGLANTGELFF
once	TRBV19	.	TRBJ2-3	TGTGCCAGTACCGCTTGGGGGGACACAGATACGCAGTATTTT	CASTAWGDTDTQYF
.	TRBV7-3	.	TRBJ1-1	TGTGCCAGCAGCTTAGGACCCGGGGGCGGGAACACTGAAGCTTTCTTT	CASSLGPGGGNTEAFF